The T cell receptor (beta chain) described here comes from a study of T cells after posttransplantation cyclophosphamide (dated by TCRdb to the mid-2010s). With respect to the entire study: Using TRB sequencing, the study followed how the T cell repertoire reconstituted after myeloablative bone marrow transplantation in which posttransplantation cyclophosphamide served as GVHD prophylaxis. Antigen receptor sequencing covered samples from 30 to 40 PTCy-treated patients and 15 to 20 of their related bone marrow donors. TRB sequencing was also done on up to about 3 additional blood samples from 2 to 5.2 years after transplant in 3 patients, and on pretransplant blood from several patients. Public TRB sequences were compared against a database of over 3,000 sequences linked to responses to pathogens, tumor antigens, self-antigens and alloantigens. TRB sequencing was performed on blood from all 35 or so PTCy patients with 1-year posttransplant specimens. Because TRA and TRB clonality correlated tightly in roughly nine samples, the subsequent TCR analyses were limited to TRB only. Overall results and qualifications from the work: Across over 40 patients, TRB clonality was highly associated with recipient CMV seropositivity and CMV reactivation, and diversity in PTCy patients was similar to diversity in CNI/methotrexate controls. The TRB repertoires of T cells infiltrating skin or GI tract showed only limited overlap with the TRB repertoires of T cells in blood. Donor-recipient similarity was low at 1-2 months but rose over the first year, and later blood repertoires were often dominated by donor CD8+ memory clones.

Remarks on this clone: Its antigen is unknown. No base quality information exists; no much larger clone differs at one position.

The label giving this sample's treatment or condition can be read as: high-dose cyclophosphamide on days +3 and +4 as single-agent GVHD prophylaxis. Patients in the PTCy group got busulfan and fludarabine conditioning, a marrow graft from a related or unrelated donor, and cyclophosphamide on days +3 and +4. The PTCy-treated patients were drawn from a prospective, multi-institutional clinical trial. Peripheral blood and bone marrow mononuclear cells were isolated by Ficoll-Hypaque density centrifugation and cryopreserved. Genomic DNA was the input for TRB sequencing, which was run either with the immunoSEQ assay at survey resolution or with the hsTCRB kit. As for the authors' bioinformatics: The immunoSEQ software handled initial read processing, and the LymphoSeq R package was used for repertoire analyses. For each TRB dataset, clonality was calculated as 1 minus normalized Shannon entropy, and the Gini coefficient was computed as well. Phenotypes of unsorted samples were inferred by mapping TRB sequences from sorted subsets of the recipient or donor onto unsorted samples of the same recipient. As stored in TCRdb, this immuneACCESS dataset retains in-frame rearrangements with V and J assigned. A fraction of the clones does not appear; measured against another copy, unresolved V genes explain less than half of the discrepancy, and the remainder lacks a known reason. From that table come the V and J calls and clone size; the DNA was used to work out D and trimming. The sample table contains 4,000 to 6,000 clones; only one count was recorded for around 80% of them. Clones ranked in the top ten supply around 4% of the sample.

There are 16 amino acids in the CDR3, from cysteine to phenylalanine inclusive. Only the CDR3 DNA is retained, 48 bases long and in frame from the first base. V was cut back by 0 bases and J by 0 bases, leaving a gap of 8 bases between them. The germline V gene encodes CDR1 WNHNN and CDR2 SYGVQD (reference sequence). This TCR came from a male patient in his fifties who received an allogeneic stem cell transplant from a related donor and was CMV-positive. In transplant recipients, some T cells may be of donor rather than host origin. The sequence is built from TRBV10-1 and TRBJ2-2, with the D gene call left open. The sample consisted of PBMCs, taken after allogeneic stem cell transplant with posttransplant cyclophosphamide. The DNA sequence follows: TGCGCCAGCAGTGAGTCGGGTCTAGCGAACACCGGGGAGCTGTTTTTT. Translated, it reads CASSESGLANTGELFF.